Each of the 20 T cell receptor beta chains below was sequenced from the same sample in a study of shared clonotypes between healthy human individuals. Only in-frame clones appear in the TCRdb table, and some are missing; sequencing was by immunoSEQ multiplex PCR. The sample lists about 2,500,000 clones; around 90% were seen once. Material: naive CD4+ T cells sorted from blood. Subset reported: CD45RA+ positively selected. The receptor source for this set is a man aged 18 to 29 in good health.

This chain connects TRBV19 to TRBJ2-5; tentatively, D is TRBD2 (6 bases). CDR3 size: 17 residues. Germline V gene sequence: CDR1 LNHDA, CDR2 SQIVND (reference sequence). V was pared by 6 bases and J by 1 base, with 21 bases between. CDR3 in DNA: TGTGCCAGTAGCGGGGGACGAGGACTGGGATTCCAAGAGACCCAGTACTTC. Translation gives CASSGGRGLGFQETQYF.

The chain links TRBV2 to TRBJ2-5; no definite D call. The CDR3 is 16 residues long. With 6 bases removed from V and 5 bases from J, the gap between germline ends came to 22 bases. Germline lookup yields CDR1 SNHLY and CDR2 FYNNEI. The CDR3 sequence is CASSDLYSRRRETQYF. DNA of the CDR3: TGTGCCAGCAGCGACTTATATTCCAGGCGAAGGGAGACCCAGTACTTC.

In DNA form, the CDR3 reads TGTGCCAGCAGACTGAGGAGTGGCACCTCCTCTGGAAACACCATATATTTT. This sequence encodes CASRLRSGTSSGNTIYF. The chain employs TRBV5-6 and TRBJ1-3; D is undetermined. This CDR3 is 17 amino acids long. CDR1 SGHDT and CDR2 YYEEEE come from the germline V gene. V was shortened by 5 bases and J by 0 bases, with 18 bases between the two germline ends.

The chain joins TRBV11-3 to TRBJ1-3; 7 bases map to TRBD1. Unmatched junction bases numbered 5, after V lost 4 bases and J lost 2 bases. The CDR3 runs 15 residues. Germline assignment: CDR1 SGHNT and CDR2 YENEEA. The CDR3 reads CASSSNQGAGNTIYF. In DNA form, the CDR3 reads TGTGCCAGCAGCTCGAACCAGGGGGCTGGAAACACCATATATTTT.

V and J are TRBV19 and TRBJ2-7; 9 bases fit TRBD1. There are 14 residues in the CDR3. The germline V gene has CDR1 LNHDA and CDR2 SQIVND (reference sequence). Trimming removed 6 bases from V and 6 bases from J; junction bases left unmatched: 9. The CDR3 protein is CASSLHRGQGEQYF. CDR3 in DNA: TGTGCCAGTAGCCTTCACAGGGGGCAAGGCGAGCAGTACTTC.

The V gene is TRBV11-2, the J gene TRBJ2-2; the match to TRBD2 covers 7 bases. V lost 1 base and J lost 0; bases outside the gene matches: 2. CDR3 size: 16 residues. Germline CDR1 SGHAT, CDR2 FQNNGV. The CDR3 DNA is TGTGCCAGCAGCTTAGGAGCGGGGCCGAACACCGGGGAGCTGTTTTTT. This encodes CASSLGAGPNTGELFF. Based on the CDR3 plus reference TRBV11-2 and TRBJ2-2, the full variable domain is EAGVAQSPRYKIIEKRQSVAFWCNPISGHATLYWYQQILGQGPKLLIQFQNNGVVDDSQLPKDRFSAERLKGVDSTLKIQPAKLEDSAVYLCASSLGAGPNTGELFFGEGSRLTVL.

The chain employs TRBV5-1 and TRBJ2-1; D is ambiguous. The CDR3 runs to 14 residues. Between the trimmed V and J ends, which lost 4 bases and 7 bases, there was a span of 15 bases. Germline CDR1 reads SGHRS; CDR2 reads YFSETQ. The DNA for the CDR3 is TGCGCCAGCAGCGGACCCTCGAATAGTAATGAGCAGTTCTTC. Translation: CASSGPSNSNEQFF.

This chain connects TRBV5-4 to TRBJ2-1, with TRBD1 matching over 7 bases. The CDR3 totals 16 residues. V lost 1 base, J lost 5 bases, and 9 bases stayed unmatched. From germline, CDR1 is SGHNT and CDR2 YYREEE (reference sequence). The CDR3 region has the DNA TGTGCCAGCAGCTTGACATCCGGGACAGCAAACAATGAGCAGTTCTTC. Its protein product is CASSLTSGTANNEQFF. Looking up the rest from reference TRBV5-4 and TRBJ2-1 gives the full variable domain: ETGVTQSPTHLIKTRGQQVTLRCSSQSGHNTVSWYQQALGQGPQFIFQYYREEENGRGNFPPRFSGLQFPNYSSELNVNALELDDSALYLCASSLTSGTANNEQFFGPGTRLTVL.

This clone was observed once. The chain couples TRBV7-3 to TRBJ2-5, with D possibly being TRBD2 (5 bases). Deletions cut 5 bases from V and 5 bases from J, with 18 bases between. Germline loops: CDR1 SGHTA, CDR2 FQGTGA. This CDR3 spans 15 amino acids. The CDR3 protein is CASSPSGYATETQYF. In DNA form, the CDR3 reads TGTGCCAGCAGCCCCAGCGGTTACGCTACCGAGACCCAGTACTTC. The full variable domain, completed using reference TRBV7-3 and TRBJ2-5, is GAGVSQTPSNKVTEKGKYVELRCDPISGHTALYWYRQSLGQGPEFLIYFQGTGAADDSGLPNDRFFAVRPEGSVSTLKIQRTERGDSAVYLCASSPSGYATETQYFGPGTRLLVL.

This clone was seen a handful of times. The gene calls are TRBV28 and TRBJ1-5; D is uncertain. The ends were cut back, 9 bases at V and 7 bases at J, with 7 bases in the middle. Per the germline V gene, CDR1 is MDHEN and CDR2 is SYDVKM. The CDR3 loop spans 10 amino acids. The CDR3 DNA sequence: TGTGCCAGGAGACCCCAGCCCCAGCATTTT. Residues: CARRPQPQHF.

The rearrangement joins TRBV19 to TRBJ2-2; tentatively, D is TRBD2 (7 bases). The germline gives CDR1 LNHDA, CDR2 SQIVND (reference sequence). This CDR3 has 15 residues. V was trimmed by 5 bases and J by 4 bases, leaving 14 bases between them. The CDR3 DNA reads TGTGCCAGTAGTTTCCAGGGGACTACCACCGGGGAGCTGTTTTTT. This codes for CASSFQGTTTGELFF.

The V and J genes are TRBV7-2 and TRBJ2-7, with D perhaps assigned TRBD1 or TRBD2 (5 bases each). CDR1 and CDR2 (germline): SGHTA, FQGNSA. V lost 5 bases and J 3 bases, leaving 17 bases between the germline ends. CDR3 size: 15 residues. The CDR3 spells CASSESTGLLYEQYF. Here the CDR3 DNA reads TGTGCCAGCAGCGAGAGTACAGGACTCCTCTACGAGCAGTACTTC.

CDR3 sequence: CASSRGPQETQYF. CDR3 DNA sequence: TGTGCCAGCAGCCGCGGGCCCCAAGAGACCCAGTACTTC. V gene TRBV7-3 combines with J gene TRBJ2-5; D may be TRBD2 (5 bases). Germline CDR1 SGHTA, CDR2 FQGTGA. The CDR3 runs to 13 residues. Trimming pared 5 bases from V and 1 base from J, leaving 8 bases between.

This chain connects TRBV7-9 to TRBJ1-1; D perhaps matches TRBD1 (5 bases). The V end was cut by 3 bases, the J end by 1 base, with 9 bases between. CDR3 length: 14 residues. Germline CDR1 is SEHNR and CDR2 is FQNEAQ (reference sequence). CDR3 residues: CASSFRDPNTEAFF. CDR3 sequence (DNA): TGTGCCAGCAGCTTCCGGGACCCGAACACTGAAGCTTTCTTT.

This chain links TRBV5-6 with TRBJ2-7; D could derive from TRBD1 or TRBD2 (5 bases each). CDR3 length: 15 amino acids. V lost 1 base and J lost 0, with 11 bases in between. The germline V gene has CDR1 SGHDT and CDR2 YYEEEE. The CDR3 nucleotides are TGTGCCAGCAGCTTGTACGCAGGGAGCTCCTACGAGCAGTACTTC. Protein product: CASSLYAGSSYEQYF.

The chain has TRBV5-6 and TRBJ2-1; D unclear. Germline V gene data show CDR1 as SGHDT and CDR2 as YYEEEE. This CDR3 spans 15 amino acids. Trimming shortened V by 4 bases and J by 3 bases, and 14 bases separated the two germline ends. CDR3 sequence (DNA): TGTGCCAGCAGCCCGCAAGCCGGCGGCTACAATGAGCAGTTCTTC. Protein sequence: CASSPQAGGYNEQFF.

In this sample, this clone turned up a few times. The sample contains more than one DNA sequence encoding this CDR3. This chain uses TRBV6-6 with TRBJ1-5; 8 bases map to TRBD1. V lost 4 bases, J lost 5 bases, and 1 base stayed unmatched. CDR3 length equals 13 residues. Germline lookup yields CDR1 MNHNY and CDR2 SVGAGI (reference sequence). CDR3 sequence: CASSLTGDQPQHF. The DNA of the CDR3 is TGTGCCAGCAGTTTGACAGGGGATCAGCCCCAGCATTTT.

CDR3: CSVEVDPAGELFF. The CDR3, as DNA: TGCAGCGTTGAGGTGGACCCCGCCGGGGAACTGTTTTTT. The V call is TRBV29-1, the J call TRBJ1-4, with no clear D. CDR1 is SQVTM and CDR2 is ANQGSEA in the germline V gene. The CDR3 contains 13 residues. Trimming removed 3 bases at V and 12 bases at J, with 17 bases between.

This chain joins TRBV19 and TRBJ1-1, with TRBD1 as a possible D gene (6 bases). The V gene lost 5 bases and the J gene lost 8 bases, with 15 bases spanning the gap. The germline CDR1 and CDR2 sequences are LNHDA and SQIVND (reference sequence). This CDR3 spans 13 amino acids. CDR3 in DNA: TGTGCCAGTAGTTTAACAGGGCTTTCCGAAGCTTTCTTT. It encodes CASSLTGLSEAFF.

With respect to this clone: The sample carries other DNA sequences with the same CDR3. The chain joins TRBV18 to TRBJ2-1; D is unclear. With 2 bases removed from V and 8 bases from J, the gap between germline ends came to 4 bases. This CDR3 has 11 residues. Germline loops: CDR1 KGHSH, CDR2 LQKENI. The CDR3 DNA sequence: TGTGCCAGCTCACCAGACTATGAGCAGTTCTTC. Residues: CASSPDYEQFF.